Listed below are T cell receptor beta chains from one sample, sequenced in a study of blood T cells in healthy people across ages. Each CDR3 protein is one row after TCRdb ran MiXCR on the 5' RACE reads. Here the sample spans some 800,000 distinct CDR3 sequences, under 45% being singletons. Sequencing was carried out using blood. The origin of the receptors is a man aged 60-69 years in good health. Both conserved end residues are part of each CDR3. A D gene is named only where the DNA matches it firmly. Size is stated for part of the rows, as once, few or many counts, or as a class when the clone is expanded.

d_call	v_call	j_call	clone_size	cdr3_length	cdr3_aa	cdr3_nt
TRBD1	TRBV7-9	TRBJ1-4	-	13	CASSNRGPEKLFF	TGTGCCAGCAGCAACAGGGGGCCTGAAAAACTGTTTTTT
-	TRBV14	TRBJ2-7	-	15	CASSPRGYLSYEQYF	TGTGCCAGCAGCCCGAGGGGGTACCTCTCCTACGAGCAGTACTTC
-	TRBV6-2/TRBV6-3	TRBJ2-7	-	15	CASSYGAGQIYEQYF	TGTGCCAGCAGTTACGGAGCGGGACAGATATACGAGCAGTACTTC
-	TRBV6-5	TRBJ2-7	-	12	CASSAFGGEQYF	TGTGCCAGCAGCGCCTTCGGCGGCGAGCAGTACTTC
TRBD1	TRBV27	TRBJ1-2	-	18	CASSLLNRTLPDRAGYTF	TGTGCCAGCAGTTTACTCAACCGCACTCTACCGGACAGGGCAGGCTACACCTTC
TRBD1	TRBV12-3/TRBV12-4	TRBJ2-2	-	16	CASRRTGPRNTGELFF	TGTGCCAGCAGGCGGACAGGACCCAGGAACACCGGGGAGCTGTTTTTT
-	TRBV2	TRBJ2-3	many	13	CAGGVGLADTQYF	TGTGCCGGCGGAGTAGGCCTGGCAGATACGCAGTATTTT
TRBD1	TRBV7-2	TRBJ2-1	-	14	CASSPDTGADEQFF	TGTGCCAGCAGCCCCGATACAGGGGCGGATGAGCAGTTCTTC
-	TRBV2	TRBJ1-2	-	12	CASSDLFYGYTF	TGTGCCAGCAGTGATTTATTCTATGGCTACACCTTC
-	TRBV5-5	TRBJ1-2	few	13	CASGSRGHYGYTF	TGTGCCAGCGGAAGCCGGGGACACTATGGCTACACCTTC
TRBD2	TRBV30	TRBJ2-5	-	15	CAWSELAGGRETQYF	TGTGCCTGGAGTGAACTAGCGGGGGGTAGGGAGACCCAGTACTTC
-	TRBV6-6	TRBJ2-2	many	16	CASSYSQDNINGELFF	TGTGCCAGCAGTTACTCCCAGGACAATATCAACGGGGAGCTGTTTTTT
TRBD2	TRBV25-1	TRBJ2-2	many	14	CASGTSGGTGELFF	TGTGCCAGCGGGACTAGCGGGGGGACCGGGGAGCTGTTTTTT
-	TRBV7-2	TRBJ2-1	-	13	CASTNLGYNEQFF	TGTGCCAGCACCAATTTGGGTTACAATGAGCAGTTCTTC
TRBD2	TRBV12-3/TRBV12-4	TRBJ2-1	few	16	CASSPSPSGGKNEQFF	TGTGCCAGCAGTCCCAGCCCTAGCGGGGGGAAGAATGAGCAGTTCTTC
-	TRBV7-2	TRBJ1-1	-	12	CASMRPGGEAFF	TGTGCCAGCATGCGACCCGGGGGTGAAGCTTTCTTT
-	TRBV4-2	TRBJ2-7	-	12	CASSQDQNQQYF	TGTGCCAGCAGCCAAGACCAGAATCAGCAGTACTTC
TRBD1	TRBV7-2	TRBJ1-6	-	16	CASSSTGTGSGSPLHF	TGTGCCAGCAGCTCTACCGGGACAGGTTCAGGATCACCCCTCCACTTT
TRBD1	TRBV29-1	TRBJ2-5	-	15	CSVEDIRTGRETQYF	TGCAGCGTTGAAGATATTAGGACAGGGCGAGAGACCCAGTACTTC
-	TRBV27	TRBJ1-6	-	15	CASSWRRGSNSPLHF	TGTGCCAGCAGTTGGCGACGGGGGTCTAATTCACCCCTCCACTTT
-	TRBV20-1	TRBJ1-6	-	13	CSARGDYNSPLHF	TGCAGTGCTAGAGGGGACTATAATTCACCCCTCCACTTT
-	TRBV5-6	TRBJ2-5	few	15	CASSLLGRYQETQYF	TGTGCCAGCAGCTTGCTCGGCAGATACCAAGAGACCCAGTACTTC
-	TRBV14	TRBJ2-7	few	15	CASSQGRGDFYEQYF	TGTGCCAGCAGCCAAGGCAGGGGCGACTTCTACGAGCAGTACTTC
-	TRBV12-5	TRBJ2-2	-	16	CASGLVRTDRTGELFF	TGTGCTAGTGGTTTGGTACGAACAGACAGAACCGGGGAGCTGTTTTTT
TRBD2	TRBV4-3	TRBJ2-7	-	19	CASSQELLTSGGSYNEQYF	TGCGCCAGCAGCCAAGAATTATTAACTAGCGGGGGGTCTTACAATGAGCAGTACTTC
TRBD1	TRBV12-3/TRBV12-4	TRBJ1-1	-	13	CAIQGGPNTEAFF	TGTGCCATTCAAGGGGGCCCCAACACTGAAGCTTTCTTT
TRBD2	TRBV27	TRBJ2-3	-	16	CASSSLRGGATDTQYF	TGTGCCAGCAGTTCCCTCCGCGGGGGGGCCACAGATACGCAGTATTTT
-	TRBV29-1	TRBJ2-3	many	15	CSIAGTATSTDTQYF	TGCAGCATCGCCGGGACGGCTACTAGCACAGATACGCAGTATTTT
-	TRBV11-2	TRBJ2-1	-	14	CASSPMGGANEQFF	TGTGCCAGCAGCCCAATGGGTGGGGCCAATGAGCAGTTCTTC
TRBD2	TRBV20-1	TRBJ2-5	few	15	CSAGRTSGGRETQYF	TGCAGTGCTGGAAGGACTAGCGGGGGGAGGGAGACCCAGTACTTC
-	TRBV20-1	TRBJ2-5	-	13	CSARPVPQETQYF	TGCAGTGCTAGACCCGTACCACAAGAGACCCAGTACTTC
TRBD2	TRBV5-1	TRBJ2-1	once	16	CACSLGSGGAGSEQFF	TGCGCCTGCAGCTTGGGCAGCGGGGGGGCCGGTAGTGAGCAGTTCTTC
TRBD2	TRBV28	TRBJ2-1	-	17	CASSRGTSGGRDDEQFF	TGTGCCAGCAGCCGCGGGACTAGCGGGGGTCGGGACGATGAGCAGTTCTTC
-	TRBV30	TRBJ2-7	-	15	CAWSVWRLDYNEQYF	TGTGCCTGGAGTGTATGGAGGTTGGACTACAACGAGCAGTACTTC
-	TRBV4-3	TRBJ2-1	-	16	CASSPTRLVTYNEQFF	TGCGCCAGCAGCCCTACCCGACTAGTAACGTACAATGAGCAGTTCTTC
-	TRBV11-2	TRBJ2-1	-	15	CASSLGATPHNEQFF	TGTGCCAGCAGCTTAGGAGCGACACCTCACAATGAGCAGTTCTTC
TRBD2	TRBV28	TRBJ2-5	-	16	CASSPGYSGVFKTQYF	TGTGCCAGCAGCCCGGGGTATAGCGGGGTGTTCAAGACCCAGTACTTC
-	TRBV5-1	TRBJ2-7	-	15	CASSPGTETYNEQYF	TGCGCCAGCAGCCCCGGGACTGAGACCTACAATGAGCAGTACTTC
-	TRBV12-5	TRBJ2-4	many	15	CASGPDRIAKNIQYF	TGTGCTAGTGGACCCGACAGAATAGCCAAAAACATTCAGTACTTC
-	TRBV6-5	TRBJ1-1	-	15	CASSFLDSLNTEAFF	TGTGCCAGCAGTTTCCTAGACAGCCTGAACACTGAAGCTTTCTTT
TRBD2	TRBV4-1	TRBJ2-7	-	17	CASSQARGSGGAYEQYF	TGCGCCAGCAGCCAAGCCCGAGGGAGCGGGGGGGCCTACGAGCAGTACTTC
TRBD1	TRBV7-2	TRBJ2-7	once	14	CASSLTDRVRKQYF	TGTGCCAGCAGCCTCACGGACAGGGTCCGTAAGCAGTACTTC
TRBD1	TRBV19	TRBJ1-1	-	14	CASSYRGRNTEAFF	TGTGCCAGTAGTTACAGGGGCCGGAACACTGAAGCTTTCTTT
TRBD1	TRBV20-1	TRBJ1-2	-	13	CSALDRGDYGYTF	TGCAGTGCTCTGGACAGGGGAGACTATGGCTACACCTTC
TRBD2	TRBV28	TRBJ2-1	few	14	CASSFGLAVNEQFF	TGTGCCAGCAGTTTTGGTCTAGCGGTGAATGAGCAGTTCTTC
TRBD1	TRBV24-1	TRBJ2-5	-	17	CATTGAQRDRIGETQYF	TGTGCCACCACAGGGGCCCAACGGGACAGAATAGGCGAGACCCAGTACTTC
-	TRBV29-1	TRBJ2-2	-	14	CSGLQKANTGELFF	TGCAGCGGGCTCCAGAAGGCGAACACCGGGGAGCTGTTTTTT